The 19 T cell receptor beta chains presented below share a single source sample, sequenced in a study of blood T cell repertoires in COVID-19. Sequencing used immunoSEQ multiplex PCR; TCRdb keeps in-frame clones, though not all of them. The sample has about 220,000 clones, 80% to 85% seen once. Sequencing was done on a sample of PBMCs or T cells enriched from blood (not recorded which). These receptors were collected from a middle-aged woman who had recovered from COVID-19.

This rearrangement joins TRBV7-2 to TRBJ2-7; TRBD1 matches 7 bases. This CDR3 spans 14 amino acids. Trimming cost V 3 bases and J 0 bases; bases outside gene matches: 2. Germline V gene sequence: CDR1 SGHTA, CDR2 FQGNSA. The CDR3 DNA reads TGTGCCAGCAGCTTGGCAGGGGGCTCCTACGAGCAGTACGTC. It is translated as CASSLAGGSYEQYV.

The sample holds a few counts of this clone. The chain uses TRBV7-2 and TRBJ1-1; TRBD1 is a possible D gene (5 bases). V shed 2 bases and J shed 0 bases, with 10 bases lying between them. The V gene's germline CDR1 is SGHTA and CDR2 FQGNSA. The CDR3 spans 15 residues. As DNA, the CDR3 is TGTGCCAGCAGCTTATGGGGGGTACTGAACACTGAAGCTTTCTTT. It translates to CASSLWGVLNTEAFF.

The J gene is TRBJ1-6, the V gene TRBV7-2, with D perhaps TRBD1 (5 bases). Trimming took off 5 bases at V and 0 bases at J, with 14 bases between the two ends. The CDR3 extends over 17 amino acids. Germline V gene data show CDR1 as SGHTA and CDR2 as FQGNSA. DNA of the CDR3: TGTGCCAGCAGCGAAAGACAGCTTAGCTCCTATAATTCACCCCTCCACTTT. Amino acids: CASSERQLSSYNSPLHF. Supplemented by reference TRBV7-2 and TRBJ1-6, the full variable domain reads GAGVSQSPSNKVTEKGKDVELRCDPISGHTALYWYRQSLGQGLEFLIYFQGNSAPDKSGLPSDRFSAERTGGSVSTLTIQRTQQEDSAVYLCASSERQLSSYNSPLHFGNGTRLTVT.

This chain uses TRBV20-1 with TRBJ1-2; maybe TRBD1 (5 bases). V was cut by 6 bases and J by 6 bases, with 11 bases left in between. CDR1 is DFQATT, CDR2 SNEGSKA, per germline (reference sequence). The CDR3 covers 11 residues. The CDR3 loop is CSAGLLNGYTF. As DNA, the CDR3 is TGCAGTGCGGGACTCCTAAATGGCTACACCTTC.

This sequence joins TRBV19 and TRBJ1-4; 8 bases line up with TRBD1. This CDR3 has 15 amino acids. Germline loops: CDR1 LNHDA, CDR2 SQIVND (reference sequence). V was pared by 9 bases and J by 7 bases, with 13 bases of the junction left unmatched. This chain's CDR3 is CARPGATGDIEKLFF. CDR3 bases: TGTGCCAGACCCGGTGCGACAGGGGACATTGAAAAACTGTTTTTT.

The chain employs TRBV19 and TRBJ1-2; the D is unclear. Germline loops: CDR1 LNHDA, CDR2 SQIVND (reference sequence). V lost 4 bases to trimming and J lost 4 bases, with 7 bases between them. This CDR3 spans 12 amino acids. The CDR3 region is CASSTRPYGYTF. The CDR3 region has the DNA TGTGCCAGTAGTACCAGGCCCTATGGCTACACCTTC.

This chain uses TRBV7-2 with TRBJ2-3, with 8 bases aligning to TRBD2. Losses at the gene ends were 5 bases for V and 6 bases for J; bases not matched to a gene: 7. Germline loops: CDR1 SGHTA, CDR2 FQGNSA. The CDR3 spans 14 residues. The CDR3 coding sequence is TGTGCCAGCAGCGCCCGACGGGAGGGTGATACGCAGTATTTT. Translating it yields CASSARREGDTQYF. Supplemented by reference TRBV7-2 and TRBJ2-3, the full variable domain reads GAGVSQSPSNKVTEKGKDVELRCDPISGHTALYWYRQSLGQGLEFLIYFQGNSAPDKSGLPSDRFSAERTGGSVSTLTIQRTQQEDSAVYLCASSARREGDTQYFGPGTRLTVL.

V and J are TRBV5-4 and TRBJ2-1; 7 bases are a match to TRBD2. Germline loops: CDR1 SGHNT, CDR2 YYREEE (reference sequence). The length of the CDR3 is 17 residues. V was pared by 2 bases and J by 2 bases, with 10 bases of the junction left unmatched. The CDR3 DNA reads TGTGCCAGCAGCTTAAGAACGGGAGGAACCACCTACAATGAGCAGTTCTTC. Translating gives CASSLRTGGTTYNEQFF. The variable domain in full, completed from reference TRBV5-4 and TRBJ2-1, reads ETGVTQSPTHLIKTRGQQVTLRCSSQSGHNTVSWYQQALGQGPQFIFQYYREEENGRGNFPPRFSGLQFPNYSSELNVNALELDDSALYLCASSLRTGGTTYNEQFFGPGTRLTVL.

The CDR3 here is CASTDRGTGNTEAFF. CDR3 in DNA: TGTGCCAGTACCGACAGGGGGACGGGGAACACTGAAGCTTTCTTT. The rearrangement uses TRBV19 and TRBJ1-1; 9 nucleotides match TRBD1. CDR1 and CDR2 (germline): LNHDA, SQIVND (reference sequence). CDR3 length equals 15 residues. V lost 7 bases, J lost 1 base, and 7 bases stayed unmatched. The full variable domain, rest sourced from reference TRBV19 and TRBJ1-1, is DGGITQSPKYLFRKEGQNVTLSCEQNLNHDAMYWYRQDPGQGLRLIYYSQIVNDFQKGDIAEGYSVSREKKESFPLTVTSAQKNPTAFYLCASTDRGTGNTEAFFGQGTRLTVV.

This chain joins TRBV30 and TRBJ2-7; 8 nucleotides agree with TRBD2. V lost 6 bases, J lost 2 bases, and 3 bases stayed unmatched. The CDR3 has 12 amino acids. CDR1 and CDR2 (germline): GTSNPN, SVGIG (reference sequence). This CDR3 reads CACNGGAYEQYF. The CDR3 DNA is TGTGCCTGTAACGGGGGGGCCTACGAGCAGTACTTC.

The J gene is TRBJ1-2, the V gene TRBV28; D might be TRBD1 (5 bases). CDR1 is MDHEN and CDR2 is SYDVKM in the germline V gene. The length of the CDR3 is 13 residues. Trimming took 11 bases from V and 4 from J, leaving 17 bases between them. The CDR3 protein is CASWGGVGYGYTF. The CDR3 DNA is TGTGCCTCCTGGGGGGGAGTCGGCTATGGCTACACCTTC.

The chain links TRBV9 to TRBJ2-1, with unresolved D. The germline V and J ends were trimmed by 0 bases and 7 bases, with 8 bases remaining between them. This CDR3 region has 13 residues. The germline CDR1 and CDR2 sequences are SGDLS and YYNGEE. CDR3 amino acids: CASSVATWNEQFF. CDR3 DNA sequence: TGTGCCAGCAGCGTAGCTACGTGGAATGAGCAGTTCTTC.

The chain has TRBV2 and TRBJ2-3; the match to TRBD2 covers 9 bases. Germline CDR1 reads SNHLY; CDR2 reads FYNNEI. The CDR3 totals 15 residues. J lost 4 bases, V lost 6 bases, and 8 bases had no gene match. CDR3 nucleotides: TGTGCCAGCAGGCCGGCTAGCGGGACGTCAGATACGCAGTATTTT. Protein: CASRPASGTSDTQYF.

This chain links TRBV2 with TRBJ1-2, with a weak D call TRBD1 (6 bases). The CDR3 sequence is 12 residues long. Trimming cost V 7 bases and J 10 bases, with 16 bases left between them. In germline, CDR1 is SNHLY, CDR2 FYNNEI. In DNA form, the CDR3 reads TGTGCCAGCAATCGGGACACCCCATCCTACACCTTC. Translated: CASNRDTPSYTF.

The V call is TRBV5-1, the J call TRBJ2-2, with 7 bases lining up with TRBD2. Germline V lookup: CDR1 SGHRS, CDR2 YFSETQ. J was trimmed by 3 bases and V by 8 bases; bases with no gene match: 4. CDR3 size: 13 residues. The CDR3 spells CASRAGDTGELFF. In DNA, the CDR3 is TGCGCCAGTCGTGCGGGGGACACCGGGGAGCTGTTTTTT.

V is TRBV27 and J is TRBJ2-3; D might be TRBD2 (5 bases). V gave up 6 bases and J gave up 2 bases, with 9 bases separating them. Per the germline V gene, CDR1 is MNHEY and CDR2 is SMNVEV (reference sequence). The CDR3 totals 13 residues. The CDR3 loop reads CASRRAATDTQYF. As DNA, the CDR3 is TGTGCCAGCAGGCGGGCAGCCACAGATACGCAGTATTTT.

The sample holds a few counts of this clone. The J gene is TRBJ1-2, the V gene TRBV19; maybe TRBD1 (6 bases). CDR3 length: 13 amino acids. Germline-derived CDR1 and CDR2 are LNHDA and SQIVND (reference sequence). Trimming pared 7 bases from V and 6 bases from J, leaving 15 bases between. As DNA, the CDR3 is TGTGCCAGTAAGGACAGCCCCTCGGATGGCTACACCTTC. Translating it yields CASKDSPSDGYTF.

This sequence joins TRBV7-9 and TRBJ2-1, with TRBD2 matching over 10 bases. Trimming cost V 2 bases and J 5 bases; bases outside gene matches: 6. Per germline, CDR1 SEHNR and CDR2 FQNEAQ (reference sequence). The CDR3 has 16 amino acids. As DNA, the CDR3 is TGTGCCAGCAGCTTACAGACTAGCGGGCCAGACAATGAGCAGTTCTTC. Translation: CASSLQTSGPDNEQFF.

V gene TRBV24-1 combines with J gene TRBJ2-3, with D hard to call. The CDR3 has 13 amino acids. Germline-derived CDR1 and CDR2 are KGHDR and SFDVKD. The ends were cut back, 4 bases at V and 4 bases at J, with 8 bases in the middle. The CDR3 DNA reads TGTGCCACCAGTGAGGGCCACCCAGATACGCAGTATTTT. Translating it yields CATSEGHPDTQYF.